This T cell receptor (beta chain) was identified during a study of metastatic and nonmetastatic thyroid tumors. Across the study: Where malignant and benign thyroid patients were concerned, repertoires were compared across blood and tumor or nodule tissue. The study, taken as a whole, reports: Within blood and tumor, benign nodules reportedly had significantly lower TCR beta diversity than malignant thyroid tumors did.

Ahead of thyroid surgery, no patient had received treatment of any kind. In the source study's methods: Clinicopathological groups supplied CDR3 differences that were used to build a distant-metastasis classifier for papillary thyroid cancer. MiXCR was used by TCRdb to re-call the PCR reads. The V and J calls, along with clone size, are taken from TCRdb and not from the paper's own processing. The table records approximately 79,000 clones, 8.6% of them present only once. The table lists this clone with many counts. Its specificity is unknown. This receptor was taken from a female donor with papillary thyroid cancer or a benign thyroid nodule (not recorded which). Some clones in this sample may be carry-over from other donors' samples. The specimen was blood.

CDR3 protein: CASSLDRAEQYF. CDR3 in DNA: TGCGCCAGCAGCTTGGACAGGGCCGAGCAGTACTTC. The chain has TRBV5-1 and TRBJ2-7; D may be TRBD1 (6 bases). Germline lookup yields CDR1 SGHRS and CDR2 YFSETQ. The CDR3 is made up of 12 amino acids. The V end was cut by 0 bases, the J end by 6 bases, with 7 bases between. Filled out from reference TRBV5-1 and TRBJ2-7, the complete variable domain reads KAGVTQTPRYLIKTRGQQVTLSCSPISGHRSVSWYQQTPGQGLQFLFEYFSETQRNKGNFPGRFSGRQFSNSRSEMNVSTLELGDSALYLCASSLDRAEQYFGPGTRLTVT.